Listed below are T cell receptor beta chains from one sample, sequenced in a study of T cells in Graves' hyperthyroidism and ophthalmopathy. TCRdb redid the calling of the multiplex PCR reads with MiXCR, one entry per CDR3 protein. The table lists 350,000 or so distinct CDR3 sequences, approximately 18% of them singletons. Sample: blood. Source of these receptors: a woman in her forties or fifties with Graves' hyperthyroidism. Both conserved end residues are part of each CDR3. D genes are given only for firm matches.

D gene	V gene	J gene	CDR3 protein
NA	TRBV18	TRBJ1-4	CASSLRPLEKLFF
NA	TRBV7-3	TRBJ2-3	CASSDGSTDTQYF
TRBD2	TRBV6-1	TRBJ2-3	CASSGGGGTDTQYF
NA	TRBV20-1	TRBJ2-7	CSAEDTGRSYEQYF
TRBD2	TRBV6-5	TRBJ2-1	CASSYPSLAGDGAYNEQFF
TRBD1	TRBV30	TRBJ1-2	CAWSPRTGSVYGYTF
NA	TRBV7-3	TRBJ2-2	CASSPRAVGVMNTGELFF
NA	TRBV12-3/TRBV12-4	TRBJ2-1	CASSLGTVNEQFF
NA	TRBV7-2	TRBJ1-1	CASSLVPGATEAFF
TRBD1	TRBV6-1	TRBJ2-5	CASSVDRGTQYF
TRBD1	TRBV3-1	TRBJ1-1	CASSQDHSGGTEAFF
NA	TRBV19	TRBJ2-2	CASSAETPDTGELFF
NA	TRBV20-1	TRBJ2-3	CSARLGTGTDTQYF
NA	TRBV15	TRBJ1-4	CATSRDDWVGWEKLFF
TRBD2	TRBV12-3/TRBV12-4	TRBJ2-1	CASSFLVAGVLNEQFF
NA	TRBV19	TRBJ1-1	CASSNRADEAFF
TRBD2	TRBV5-1	TRBJ2-1	CASSSGLAGGTSYNEQFF
NA	TRBV5-1	TRBJ2-7	CASSLEGSEQYF
NA	TRBV15	TRBJ2-3	CATSNRGAITDTQYF
NA	TRBV7-8	TRBJ2-5	CASSWNRGETQYF
NA	TRBV5-6	TRBJ1-5	CASSLQGHPQHF
NA	TRBV11-2	TRBJ2-1	CASSLAATTYNEQFF
NA	TRBV10-2	TRBJ1-5	CASSESASGVRQPQHF
NA	TRBV30	TRBJ2-5	CAWTSGVTETQYF
NA	TRBV6-1	TRBJ1-5	CASRTGPYQPQHF
NA	TRBV7-9	TRBJ2-2	CASNSNTGELFF
TRBD1	TRBV20-1	TRBJ2-1	CSARGQGQSSYNEQFF
NA	TRBV5-1	TRBJ2-5	CASSLEETQYF
TRBD2	TRBV20-1	TRBJ2-3	CSARDTSGASTDTQYF
NA	TRBV7-8	TRBJ1-4	CASSLGDRSATNEKLFF
TRBD1	TRBV12-3/TRBV12-4	TRBJ1-3	CASRTTGGTNTIYF
NA	TRBV7-6	TRBJ2-7	CASSLVRDRGIYEQYF
NA	TRBV7-8	TRBJ1-1	CASSLAIGGTEAFF
NA	TRBV7-3	TRBJ2-6	CASSPGPHGGANVLTF
NA	TRBV7-2	TRBJ2-1	CAMHGGATYNEQFF
TRBD1	TRBV5-1	TRBJ2-3	CASSLAGRTGALDTQYF
NA	TRBV19	TRBJ1-6	CASGRDTDSPLHF
TRBD2	TRBV6-1	TRBJ2-1	CASSENSGGYNEQFF
NA	TRBV25-1	TRBJ2-1	CASSESGDSYNEQFF
NA	TRBV6-5	TRBJ2-3	CASSYDGTFSTDTQYF
TRBD1	TRBV9	TRBJ2-1	CASSGRGRTGEGGSYNEQFF
NA	TRBV19	TRBJ2-3	CASSDRGGLSTDTQYF
NA	TRBV2	TRBJ1-2	CASSEAPGPNYGYTF
NA	TRBV19	TRBJ2-5	CASRETDQETQYF
NA	TRBV20-1	TRBJ2-7	CSARRAAGPRYEQYF
NA	TRBV6-1	TRBJ2-3	CATQLTRGTDTQYF
TRBD1	TRBV11-1	TRBJ2-1	CASSLAHGTGMIGEQFF
TRBD1	TRBV5-4	TRBJ1-4	CASSSTGDEKLFF
NA	TRBV3-1	TRBJ2-3	CASSQDGSRTDTQYF
NA	TRBV6-1	TRBJ2-3	CASRGTQEPQYF
TRBD1	TRBV28	TRBJ2-5	CASSLFARGETQYF
TRBD2	TRBV5-1	TRBJ2-7	CASSSSGRQWAYEQYF